This T cell receptor beta chain derives from a study of graft-versus-host responses after intestinal transplantation. Study overall: Multivisceral, liver-intestinal, or isolated intestinal transplants were given to recipients. Every transplant recipient was induced with anti-thymocyte globulin, then maintained on tacrolimus and steroids for around 3 years. Study findings and constraints: Some patients had graft-donor T cell macrochimerism, and their allografts showed high graft-versus-host to host-versus-graft clonal ratios. GvH clones turned up in recipient marrow; some had shown up first in ileum or blood.

With regard to this clone: Antigen specificity is unknown.

The method was immunoSEQ multiplex PCR; TCRdb's version includes in-frame clones alone and lacks a portion of them. The sample holds about 35,000 clones, around 94% seen once. This CDR3 is built from 18 residues. Germline V gene lookup returns CDR1 MNHEY and CDR2 SMNVEV (reference sequence). V trimming: 1 base; J trimming: 0 bases; junction bases outside the gene matches: 7. The TCR originated in a human patient who received an intestinal transplant, so some T cells may come from the graft donor. The sample here was PBMCs, taken 16 days after intestinal transplant. This sequence joins TRBV27 and TRBJ2-1; the match to TRBD2 covers 9 bases. CDR3 sequence: CASSLYLAGRVSYNEQFF. Written as DNA, the CDR3 is TGTGCCAGCAGTTTATATCTAGCGGGACGAGTCTCCTACAATGAGCAGTTCTTC.